This T cell receptor (beta chain) emerged from a study of cytomegalovirus exposure and HLA in healthy donors. The overall study: There were some 81 million unique TCRs (from HLA-typed donors) in an early data release.

Researchers ran the PCR with 60 Vbeta and 13 Jbeta primers. In the study's own analysis: The authors later counted 65 million to 80 million unique TCR beta chains, roughly 10 million of them shared. Sequencing was performed with immunoSEQ multiplex PCR; in TCRdb, only in-frame clones are kept and a portion is missing. For V, J and clone size, that table is used; D and trimming come from the DNA. The sample has 140,000 to 150,000 clones; over 60% are singletons. The CDR3 is 14 amino acids. V was pared by 3 bases and J by 2 bases, with 3 bases of the junction left unmatched. Germline lookup yields CDR1 SGHNT and CDR2 YYREEE (reference sequence).

This sequence joins TRBV5-4 and TRBJ2-5; 8 nucleotides align to TRBD1. This TCR was sampled from a woman aged 55-75 years in good health and CMV-seronegative. Sequences were obtained from PBMCs. The CDR3 bases are TGTGCCAGCAGCTCGAGGGACAGGCAAGAGACCCAGTACTTC. It encodes CASSSRDRQETQYF.